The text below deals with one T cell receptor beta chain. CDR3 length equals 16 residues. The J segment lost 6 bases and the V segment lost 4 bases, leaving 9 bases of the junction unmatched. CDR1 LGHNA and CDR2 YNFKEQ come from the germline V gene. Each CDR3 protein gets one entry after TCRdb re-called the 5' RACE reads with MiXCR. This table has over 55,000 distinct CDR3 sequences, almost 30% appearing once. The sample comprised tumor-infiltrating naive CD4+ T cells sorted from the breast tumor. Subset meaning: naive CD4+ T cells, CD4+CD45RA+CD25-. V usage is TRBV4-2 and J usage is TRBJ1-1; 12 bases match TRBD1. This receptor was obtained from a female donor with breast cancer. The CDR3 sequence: CASSLRDRGRGSEAFF. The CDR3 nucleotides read TGTGCCAGCAGCCTCCGGGACAGGGGGCGCGGTTCTGAAGCTTTCTTT.